Presented here are 7 T cell receptor beta chains from one specimen sequenced in a study of T cells after yellow fever vaccination. TCRdb ran MiXCR on the 5' RACE reads and lists one entry per CDR3 protein. Of approximately 300,000 distinct CDR3 sequences in the sample, over 10% were seen once. Material: CD4+ T cells sorted from PBMCs, obtained 45 days after the yellow fever booster vaccination. The source is a man younger than 45 who received the YFV17D yellow fever vaccine.

This clonotype was counted a few times. V and J are TRBV9 and TRBJ1-5; D unclear. The CDR3 extends over 15 amino acids. Per the germline V gene, CDR1 is SGDLS and CDR2 is YYNGEE. V gave up 4 bases and J gave up 5 bases, with 16 bases separating them. This chain's CDR3 is CASSFSGSLDQPQHF. In DNA, the CDR3 is TGTGCCAGCAGCTTCTCCGGGAGCTTGGATCAGCCCCAGCATTTT.

V gene TRBV29-1 combines with J gene TRBJ2-6; 8 positions match TRBD1. There are 14 residues in the CDR3. Germline-derived CDR1 and CDR2 are SQVTM and ANQGSEA. V lost 5 bases, J lost 2 bases, and 2 bases stayed unmatched. This CDR3 reads CSVWDRPGANVLTF. In DNA form, the CDR3 reads TGCAGCGTTTGGGACAGGCCTGGGGCCAACGTCCTGACTTTC.

This clonotype showed up just a few times. This rearrangement joins TRBV21-1 to TRBJ1-5. TRBV21-1 is a pseudogene. The CDR3 totals 14 residues. Here the CDR3 DNA reads TGTGCCAGCGGACGGGTAAATAGCAATCAGCCCCAGCATTTT. It encodes CASGRVNSNQPQHF.

This clonotype was seen only a few times. The V call is TRBV20-1, the J call TRBJ2-3; D not resolved. Germline loops: CDR1 DFQATT, CDR2 SNEGSKA (reference sequence). The ends were cut back, 3 bases at V and 6 bases at J, with 7 bases in the middle. The CDR3 runs to 11 residues. The CDR3: CSASMLDTQYF. CDR3 sequence (DNA): TGCAGTGCTAGTATGTTGGATACGCAGTATTTT.

This clonotype was seen more than once but under ten times. The chain has TRBV30 and TRBJ1-1, with TRBD1 identical over 7 bases. Germline lookup yields CDR1 GTSNPN and CDR2 SVGIG (reference sequence). CDR3 size: 13 residues. Losses at the gene ends were 4 bases for V and 0 bases for J; bases not matched to a gene: 2. CDR3 protein: CAWTGQLNTEAFF. The CDR3 DNA is TGTGCCTGGACGGGACAGCTGAACACTGAAGCTTTCTTT.

This clonotype was seen many times. This rearrangement joins TRBV6-1 to TRBJ1-2; D might be TRBD1 (5 bases). Trimming pared 6 bases from V and 7 bases from J, leaving 15 bases between. CDR1 and CDR2 (germline): MNHNS, SASEGT. The CDR3 consists of 13 residues. The CDR3, as DNA: TGTGCCAGCAGCCAAGAGGGGAGAGGTGGCTACACCTTC. The encoded protein is CASSQEGRGGYTF.

This clonotype showed up just a few times. The chain couples TRBV7-2 to TRBJ2-6; TRBD2 might be the D (6 bases). Trimming pared 7 bases from V and 2 bases from J, leaving 9 bases between. The CDR3 has 14 residues. Germline lookup yields CDR1 SGHTA and CDR2 FQGNSA. CDR3 loop: CASKSGAGANVLTF. CDR3 sequence (DNA): TGTGCCAGCAAGTCGGGGGCTGGGGCCAACGTCCTGACTTTC.